These 30 T cell receptor beta chains were sequenced from one sample in a study of Ad26.COV2.S vaccination and SARS-CoV-2 variants (dated by TCRdb to about 2021). Interpreted using the paper, the treatment or condition label stands for: 15 to 20 received Ad26.COV2.S at low or high dose, single or two shots; 5 received placebo; per-sample allocation not given. Repertoires of vaccine and placebo recipients were sequenced from samples collected on day 63 after the first injection. Libraries were built with the immunoSEQ multiplex PCR assay. Imported from immuneACCESS, the table was reduced by TCRdb to in-frame sequences with V and J called. These copies leave out some clones; in studies compared against another copy, an unresolved V gene accounts for under half, and the cause of the remainder is not known. Recorded for this sample are roughly 460,000 clones; about nine tenths of them occurred a single time. The ten largest account for 1.5% to 2% of the sample.

This sample comprised peripheral blood, obtained in a trial of Ad26.COV2.S vaccine versus placebo. These receptors were obtained from a person aged 18-60 years who received the Ad26.COV2.S COVID-19 vaccine or a placebo.

The chain joins TRBV10-1 to TRBJ2-5, with D tentatively TRBD1 (6 bases). Trimming left V 4 bases short and J 1 base short, with 10 bases between. Germline CDR1 reads WNHNN; CDR2 reads SYGVQD (reference sequence). The CDR3 has 14 amino acids. The CDR3 DNA is TGCGCCAGCAGTGTTGACAGGATCCAAGAGACCCAGTACTTC. It codes for CASSVDRIQETQYF.

In this sample, this clone turned up once. V and J are TRBV14 and TRBJ1-2; 7 nucleotides line up with TRBD1. Germline V gene data show CDR1 as SGHDN and CDR2 as FVKESK. The CDR3 loop spans 13 amino acids. J lost 8 bases, V lost 1 base, and 4 bases had no gene match. DNA for the CDR3: TGTGCCAGCAGCCAAGGACAGGGAGGAGGCTACACCTTC. Protein sequence: CASSQGQGGGYTF.

The chain recombines TRBV7-9 with TRBJ1-2; TRBD1 aligns across 7 bases. V gave up 1 base and J gave up 3 bases; unmatched junction bases: 5. Per the germline V gene, CDR1 is SEHNR and CDR2 is FQNEAQ (reference sequence). The CDR3 runs to 15 residues. CDR3 residues: CASSLVAGTDYGYTF. CDR3 in DNA: TGTGCCAGCAGCTTAGTAGCCGGGACAGACTATGGCTACACCTTC.

V gene TRBV12-3 or TRBV12-4 combines with J gene TRBJ2-7; weak D call: TRBD2 (6 bases). The CDR3 contains 11 residues. V lost 6 bases to trimming and J lost 6 bases, with 9 bases between them. DNA for the CDR3: TGTGCCAGCAGGTCGGAGGGCGAGCAGTACTTC. Protein: CASRSEGEQYF.

The chain employs TRBV9 and TRBJ1-2; a weak D match, TRBD1 (6 bases). Germline assignment: CDR1 SGDLS and CDR2 YYNGEE. The V gene lost 3 bases and the J gene lost 8 bases, with 14 bases spanning the gap. This CDR3 is 13 amino acids long. This CDR3 is CASSARGPGGYTF. The CDR3 coding sequence is TGTGCCAGCAGCGCCAGGGGTCCAGGAGGCTACACCTTC. The full variable domain, completed using reference TRBV9 and TRBJ1-2, is DSGVTQTPKHLITATGQRVTLRCSPRSGDLSVYWYQQSLDQGLQFLIQYYNGEERAKGNILERFSAQQFPDLHSELNLSSLELGDSALYFCASSARGPGGYTFGSGTRLTVV.

The genes are TRBV7-3 and TRBJ1-1, with D maybe TRBD1 (5 bases). The V and J ends lost 5 bases and 4 bases respectively, with 17 bases between them. Per germline, CDR1 SGHTA and CDR2 FQGTGA. The length of the CDR3 is 15 residues. CDR3 sequence: CASSLQAGGTTEAFF. Written as DNA, the CDR3 is TGTGCCAGCAGCCTCCAGGCCGGGGGGACCACTGAAGCTTTCTTT.

The gene calls are TRBV18 and TRBJ2-1, with D possibly being TRBD2 (7 bases). The CDR3 runs to 15 residues. V was cut by 6 bases and J by 9 bases, with 21 bases left in between. CDR1 KGHSH and CDR2 LQKENI come from the germline V gene. The CDR3 nucleotides read TGTGCCAGCTCCCCTCTAGGGGGAGGGGAAGGTGAGCAGTTCTTC. Protein sequence: CASSPLGGGEGEQFF.

This chain uses TRBV20-1 with TRBJ2-2; no reliable D call. CDR1 is DFQATT, CDR2 SNEGSKA, per germline (reference sequence). The CDR3 sequence is 13 residues long. The germline V and J ends were trimmed by 3 bases and 5 bases, with 10 bases remaining between them. This CDR3 is CSASLGFTGELFF. The CDR3 region has the DNA TGCAGTGCTAGTCTCGGGTTTACCGGGGAGCTGTTTTTT.

This chain joins TRBV5-3 and TRBJ1-2; 8 bases map to TRBD1. TRBV5-3 is marked as an open reading frame, function uncertain. The CDR3 covers 14 residues. V gave up 3 bases and J gave up 13 bases; unmatched junction bases: 14. CDR3 protein: CARSSRQGIRASTF. CDR3 bases: TGTGCCAGAAGCTCTCGACAGGGGATTAGGGCTAGCACCTTC.

The chain recombines TRBV7-9 with TRBJ2-5, with 8 bases matching TRBD2. This CDR3 spans 15 amino acids. The V and J ends lost 7 bases and 5 bases, in that order; junction bases with no gene match: 12. Germline V gives CDR1 SEHNR, CDR2 FQNEAQ (reference sequence). DNA of the CDR3: TGTGCCAGCACGGAATGGAGCGGGAGAGAGGAGACCCAGTACTTC. Translated, it gives CASTEWSGREETQYF.

V gene TRBV9 combines with J gene TRBJ1-2, with D unresolved. The length of the CDR3 is 12 residues. CDR1 is SGDLS, CDR2 YYNGEE, per germline. V was shortened by 1 base and J by 2 bases, with 3 bases between the two germline ends. This chain's CDR3 is CASSVQNYGYTF. The DNA of the CDR3 is TGTGCCAGCAGCGTACAAAACTATGGCTACACCTTC.

The V and J genes are TRBV3-1 (or the pseudogene TRBV3-2) and TRBJ1-2; possibly TRBD1 for D (5 bases). The germline gives CDR1 LGHDT, CDR2 YNNKEL (reference sequence). The CDR3 extends over 14 amino acids. The V end lost 4 bases, the J end lost 4 bases, and 13 bases lay between the germline ends. The CDR3 sequence is CASSPRQPPYGYTF. The CDR3 coding sequence is TGTGCCAGCAGCCCCCGACAGCCTCCCTATGGCTACACCTTC.

V and J are TRBV9 and TRBJ1-6, with D unresolved. CDR3 length: 14 amino acids. CDR1 and CDR2 from the germline V gene are SGDLS and YYNGEE. The V end lost 0 bases, the J end lost 9 bases, and 10 bases lay between the germline ends. The CDR3 DNA reads TGTGCCAGCAGCGTAGGCGTCGGGTCTTCACCCCTCCACTTT. It yields the protein CASSVGVGSSPLHF.

V gene TRBV18 combines with J gene TRBJ2-7; tentative D call: TRBD1 (5 bases). Trimming took off 6 bases at V and 0 bases at J, with 12 bases between the two ends. The CDR3 is 14 amino acids. CDR1 and CDR2 (germline): KGHSH, LQKENI. DNA of the CDR3: TGTGCCAGCTCGAGAACAGGAAACTCCTACGAGCAGTACTTC. Its translation: CASSRTGNSYEQYF.

V and J are TRBV6-5 and TRBJ2-1; 15 bases are a match to TRBD2. The CDR3 consists of 14 residues. The trim removed 10 bases at V and 9 bases at J, leaving 7 bases unmatched. Germline CDR1 and CDR2: MNHEY and SVGAGI. CDR3: CANARTSGGGEQFF. CDR3 bases: TGTGCCAACGCTCGGACTAGCGGGGGGGGTGAGCAGTTCTTC.

The V call is TRBV7-6, the J call TRBJ1-4; 8 bases map to TRBD1. Germline V CDR1 and CDR2: SGHVS, FNYEAQ. Germline trimming cut 3 bases from V and 5 bases from J; bases unmatched to any gene: 2. The CDR3 consists of 14 residues. This CDR3 reads CASSFRDRNEKLFF. The CDR3 DNA sequence: TGTGCCAGCAGCTTCCGGGACAGGAATGAAAAACTGTTTTTT.

V usage is TRBV28 and J usage is TRBJ2-3; 9 bases agree with TRBD1. Trimming cost V 4 bases and J 3 bases; bases outside gene matches: 8. CDR1 is MDHEN, CDR2 SYDVKM, per germline. The CDR3 is made up of 16 amino acids. The CDR3 DNA is TGTGCCAGCAGTTGGCCGGGACAGGGTAAAACAGATACGCAGTATTTT. Translation: CASSWPGQGKTDTQYF.

This chain links TRBV28 with TRBJ1-2; possible D gene TRBD1, 5 bases. Germline V CDR1 and CDR2: MDHEN, SYDVKM. This CDR3 region has 13 residues. V shed 4 bases and J shed 4 bases, with 10 bases lying between them. The DNA of the CDR3 is TGTGCCAGCAGTTCAAGACAGCTCTATGGCTACACCTTC. This encodes CASSSRQLYGYTF.

J is TRBJ2-5 and V is TRBV28, with 11 nucleotides matching TRBD2. V lost 1 base, J lost 2 bases, and 6 bases stayed unmatched. CDR1 is MDHEN, CDR2 SYDVKM, per germline. This CDR3 contains 17 residues. The CDR3 DNA is TGTGCCAGCAGTTTATTCCGTCTAGCGGGAGGACAAGAGACCCAGTACTTC. It yields the protein CASSLFRLAGGQETQYF.

The rearrangement joins TRBV6-2 or TRBV6-3 to TRBJ1-1; D is ambiguous. This CDR3 contains 15 residues. Trimming left V 2 bases short and J 3 bases short, with 13 bases between. CDR1 MNHEY and CDR2 SVGEGT come from the germline V gene. The CDR3 DNA reads as TGTGCCAGCAGTTACGGTAGGCGCCGGGACACTGAAGCTTTCTTT. Encoded protein: CASSYGRRRDTEAFF.

The chain recombines TRBV12-3 or TRBV12-4 with TRBJ2-7; a possible D gene is TRBD1 (5 bases). Trimming pared 6 bases from V and 3 bases from J, leaving 6 bases between. The CDR3 extends over 11 amino acids. This CDR3 is CASRQGYEQYF. CDR3 in DNA: TGTGCCAGCAGGCAGGGCTACGAGCAGTACTTC.

The chain combines TRBV19 with TRBJ1-5; D remains ambiguous. This CDR3 region has 15 residues. V lost 7 bases to trimming and J lost 5 bases, with 18 bases between them. Germline CDR1 LNHDA, CDR2 SQIVND (reference sequence). The CDR3 reads CASTIIGQVDQPQHF. CDR3 sequence (DNA): TGTGCCAGTACCATTATAGGGCAGGTTGATCAGCCCCAGCATTTT. Filled out from reference TRBV19 and TRBJ1-5, the complete variable domain reads DGGITQSPKYLFRKEGQNVTLSCEQNLNHDAMYWYRQDPGQGLRLIYYSQIVNDFQKGDIAEGYSVSREKKESFPLTVTSAQKNPTAFYLCASTIIGQVDQPQHFGDGTRLSIL.

V usage is TRBV28 and J usage is TRBJ2-1; no firm D call. Per germline, CDR1 MDHEN and CDR2 SYDVKM. The germline V and J ends were trimmed by 6 bases and 3 bases, with 12 bases remaining between them. The CDR3 sequence is 14 residues long. CDR3 sequence (DNA): TGTGCCAGCAGACCCATCTTTGTCTACAATGAGCAGTTCTTC. Translated, it gives CASRPIFVYNEQFF.

This chain links TRBV28 with TRBJ1-1; perhaps TRBD1 as D (5 bases). CDR3 length equals 14 residues. Germline CDR1 reads MDHEN; CDR2 reads SYDVKM. Between the trimmed V and J ends, which lost 4 bases and 5 bases, there was a span of 14 bases. The CDR3 DNA sequence: TGTGCCAGCAGTTCCCGACGACAGTCGACTGAAGCTTTCTTT. Its protein product is CASSSRRQSTEAFF.

The chain is built from TRBV28 and TRBJ2-7, with 8 nucleotides matching TRBD2. The ends lost 7 bases at V and 6 bases at J; junction bases unmatched: 11. Per the germline V gene, CDR1 is MDHEN and CDR2 is SYDVKM. The CDR3 length is 14 residues. The CDR3 nucleotides read TGTGCCAGCAAAGACAGCGGGAGCTTTGGCGAGCAGTACTTC. Protein sequence: CASKDSGSFGEQYF.

This clone was picked up one time. The chain couples TRBV7-3 to TRBJ1-2, with 7 bases aligning to TRBD1. V trimming: 5 bases; J trimming: 8 bases; junction bases outside the gene matches: 8. Germline loops: CDR1 SGHTA, CDR2 FQGTGA. The length of the CDR3 is 13 residues. CDR3 amino acids: CASSRDREYGYTF. CDR3 nucleotide sequence: TGTGCCAGCAGCCGTGACAGGGAGTACGGCTACACCTTC.

The chain recombines TRBV2 with TRBJ2-2, with D maybe TRBD2 (5 bases). V lost 3 bases, J lost 3 bases, and 11 bases lay in between. This CDR3 spans 15 amino acids. Germline V gene data show CDR1 as SNHLY and CDR2 as FYNNEI. DNA of the CDR3: TGTGCCAGCAGTGAGAGGGCTGGGGACACCGGGGAGCTGTTTTTT. Protein sequence: CASSERAGDTGELFF.

V and J are TRBV4-2 and TRBJ2-3; D unresolved. The CDR3 is 13 residues long. The V end lost 1 base, the J end lost 3 bases, and 5 bases lay between the germline ends. The germline V gene encodes CDR1 LGHNA and CDR2 YNFKEQ. CDR3 DNA sequence: TGTGCCAGCAGCCAAGTACCTACAGATACGCAGTATTTT. It yields the protein CASSQVPTDTQYF.

This CDR3 is CASKRTGYGYTF. The CDR3 nucleotides read TGTGCCAGCAAGCGGACGGGGTATGGCTACACCTTC. The chain uses TRBV28 and TRBJ1-2, with D uncertain. Germline CDR1 MDHEN, CDR2 SYDVKM. There are 12 residues in the CDR3. V dropped 7 bases and J dropped 5 bases, with 11 bases sitting between them.

The V call is TRBV28, the J call TRBJ1-1, with 7 bases that match TRBD1. Trimming cost V 6 bases and J 3 bases; bases outside gene matches: 10. Germline V gene lookup returns CDR1 MDHEN and CDR2 SYDVKM. The CDR3 loop spans 15 amino acids. The CDR3 DNA is TGTGCCAGCAGATCTCCCAGGGGGGTTGACACTGAAGCTTTCTTT. It is translated as CASRSPRGVDTEAFF.